These T cell receptor beta chains were read from a single sample in a study of cytomegalovirus exposure and HLA in healthy donors. Produced via immunoSEQ multiplex PCR; TCRdb's table is partial and in-frame only. This table has about 160,000 clones, 70% to 80% appearing once. The material sequenced was PBMCs. The receptors stem from a man between 40 and 49 years old in good health and CMV-seronegative. Each CDR3 is given with its conserved first and last residue. The order of the fields is J gene, V gene, D gene, clone size, CDR3 DNA, CDR3 protein. The D gene is left open where the match is weak. The size of a clone is reported for some rows only, either as once, few or many, or as a class for expanded clones.

TRBJ2-2 | TRBV27 | - | - | TGTGCCAGCAGTTTATCCGGAGGGAGAGCCGGGGAGCTGTTTTTT | CASSLSGGRAGELFF
TRBJ2-1 | TRBV27 | TRBD1 | - | TGTGCCAGCATCGACAGGGTTGGTGAGCAGTTCTTC | CASIDRVGEQFF
TRBJ2-7 | TRBV7-2 | - | few | TGTGCCAGCAGCTTAAATCTCGAGTTCTACGAGCAGTACTTC | CASSLNLEFYEQYF
TRBJ1-5 | TRBV7-2 | TRBD1 | - | TGTGCCAGCAGCCTCCGACAGGGGGATCAGCCCCAGCATTTT | CASSLRQGDQPQHF
TRBJ1-3 | TRBV5-1 | - | - | TGCGCCAGCTCTCGGGAGGGGCTCTCTGGAAACACCATATATTTT | CASSREGLSGNTIYF
TRBJ2-5 | TRBV30 | TRBD1 | once | TGTGCCTGGGCCGGGACAGACCAAGAGACCCAGTACTTC | CAWAGTDQETQYF
TRBJ1-1 | TRBV2 | - | - | TGTGCCAGCAGGGGGAGGCAGCCGAACACTGAAGCTTTCTTT | CASRGRQPNTEAFF
TRBJ2-7 | TRBV4-2 | - | - | TGTGCCAGCAGCCAAGGGACCCGGGACACCTTATACGAGCAGTACTTC | CASSQGTRDTLYEQYF
TRBJ2-7 | TRBV27 | TRBD1 | - | TGTGCCAGCAGATCGGGACAGCCCTACGAGCAGTACTTC | CASRSGQPYEQYF
TRBJ2-1 | TRBV28 | TRBD2 | once | TGTGCCAGCAGCCCACTCCGACTAGCGTCCTACAATGAGCAGTTCTTC | CASSPLRLASYNEQFF
TRBJ1-2 | TRBV9 | - | - | TGTGCCGGCAGCGTAGGGGGGACACTGATTTCCTATGGCTACACCTTC | CAGSVGGTLISYGYTF
TRBJ2-2 | TRBV5-4 | TRBD1 | - | TGTGCCAGCAGCCCCGACAGGGTTCGTGGGACCGGGGAGCTGTTTTTT | CASSPDRVRGTGELFF
TRBJ1-2 | TRBV6-5 | - | few | TGTGCCAGCAGTTTTCTGTCGAGGACAGCTAACTATGGCTACACCTTC | CASSFLSRTANYGYTF
TRBJ2-3 | TRBV19 | TRBD1 | - | TGTGCCAGTAGCTCGGACAGGGGGTTCACAGATACGCAGTATTTT | CASSSDRGFTDTQYF
TRBJ2-3 | TRBV6-4 | - | few | TGTGCCAGCAGTGAATCTAGCACAGATACGCAGTATTTT | CASSESSTDTQYF
TRBJ2-3 | TRBV5-1 | TRBD2 | - | TGCGCCAGCAGCTTGGCCGGGCTAGCGGGGGATACGCAGTATTTT | CASSLAGLAGDTQYF
TRBJ2-3 | TRBV5-1 | - | few | TGCGCCAGCAGCTTGGCCAGTTCGTCAGGGAGCACAGATACGCAGTATTTT | CASSLASSSGSTDTQYF
TRBJ1-2 | TRBV6-1 | - | - | TGTGCCAGCAGTGACAGGGGTAAGGACTATGGCTACACCTTC | CASSDRGKDYGYTF
TRBJ1-6 | TRBV6-5 | - | few | TGTGCCAGCAGTAACCGGGATTCACCCCTCCACTTT | CASSNRDSPLHF
TRBJ2-5 | TRBV23-1 | TRBD1 | few | TGCGCCAGCAGTCTCACAGGGGGCCCGGAGACCCAGTACTTC | CASSLTGGPETQYF
TRBJ2-5 | TRBV2 | TRBD1 | - | TGTGCCAGCAAAGGACAGGGGGCGTTGGAGACCCAGTACTTC | CASKGQGALETQYF
TRBJ1-2 | TRBV9 | - | - | TGTGCCAGCAGCGTAGCTGGGCAGGGTGGGCGCTACACCTTC | CASSVAGQGGRYTF
TRBJ1-2 | TRBV28 | TRBD1 | - | TGTGCCAGCAGTACTCTGACAGGGGGCTTTAATGGCTACACCTTC | CASSTLTGGFNGYTF
TRBJ2-1 | TRBV11-2 | TRBD1 | - | TGTGCCAGCAGCCCGAGTGTGGACAGGGTGGGCCATGAGCAGTTCTTC | CASSPSVDRVGHEQFF
TRBJ2-5 | TRBV7-6 | TRBD1 | few | TGTGCCAGCAGCCAGCGGACAGGGGACCAAGAGACCCAGTACTTC | CASSQRTGDQETQYF
TRBJ1-2 | TRBV11-2 | - | - | TGTGCCAGCAGCTTAGCTCCGACGGACATCTATGGCTACACCTTC | CASSLAPTDIYGYTF
TRBJ2-7 | TRBV30 | TRBD1 | - | TGTGCCTGGGAAAAGGGGGACAGGGGCTACGAGCAGTACTTC | CAWEKGDRGYEQYF
TRBJ2-3 | TRBV7-8 | TRBD2 | - | TGTGCCAGCAGCCCGCGGACTAGCGGGGTTACAGATACGCAGTATTTT | CASSPRTSGVTDTQYF
TRBJ2-7 | TRBV9 | TRBD2 | - | TGTGCCAGCAGTGCGGGACTAGCGACCTACGAGCAGTACTTC | CASSAGLATYEQYF
TRBJ1-2 | TRBV10-3 | TRBD1 | - | TGTGCCGCTTCCCTTAGGACAGGGGACTATGGCTACACCTTC | CAASLRTGDYGYTF
TRBJ2-7 | TRBV2 | - | - | TGTGCCAGCAGTGTAAGCTTATTGCCGATCTACGAGCAGTACTTC | CASSVSLLPIYEQYF
TRBJ2-7 | TRBV6-6 | - | - | TGTGCCAGCACTCACACAACGGACACCGCCTACGAGCAGTACTTC | CASTHTTDTAYEQYF
TRBJ2-5 | TRBV14 | TRBD2 | - | TGTGCCAGCAGCCCAGTCCGGGCCGGTAGCGGGAGACTCCAAGAGACCCAGTACTTC | CASSPVRAGSGRLQETQYF
TRBJ2-7 | TRBV2 | - | - | TGTGCCAGCAGTATTCGACGGGATCGGTCCGAGCAGTACTTC | CASSIRRDRSEQYF